These T cell receptor beta chains were read from a single sample in a study of cytomegalovirus exposure and HLA in healthy donors. Produced via immunoSEQ multiplex PCR; TCRdb's table is partial and in-frame only. The table records 250,000 or so clones, about 90% of them present only once. Specimen: PBMCs. These receptors were collected from a woman under 30 in good health and CMV-seronegative. Both conserved end residues are part of each CDR3. A D gene is named only where the DNA matches it firmly. A clone size is listed for some rows: how often the clone was seen (once, few, many), or a class if it is expanded.

j_call,clone_size,d_call,v_call,cdr3_aa,cdr3_nt
TRBJ1-5,-,-,TRBV21-1,CASSKGVRQQDPFFGNQPQHF,TGTGCCAGCAGCAAAGGGGTTAGACAGCAGGACCCATTTTTTGGCAATCAGCCCCAGCATTTT
TRBJ1-1,-,TRBD1,TRBV18,CASSETGQGYVVEAFF,TGTGCCAGCTCGGAGACGGGACAGGGCTACGTTGTTGAAGCTTTCTTT
TRBJ2-3,-,TRBD2,TRBV10-3,CAISEASGVTDTQYF,TGTGCCATCAGTGAGGCTAGCGGGGTGACAGATACGCAGTATTTT
TRBJ1-1,-,-,TRBV10-2,CASTKGGATNTEAFF,TGCGCCAGCACAAAAGGGGGGGCTACTAACACTGAAGCTTTCTTT
TRBJ2-1,once,TRBD2,TRBV27,CASSPLSSGGVYNEQFF,TGTGCCAGCAGTCCACTCAGTAGCGGGGGGGTCTACAATGAGCAGTTCTTC
TRBJ1-2,few,TRBD1,TRBV27,CASSPDRALGYGYTF,TGTGCCAGCAGTCCGGACAGGGCCTTGGGCTATGGCTACACCTTC
TRBJ2-5,-,-,TRBV5-5,CASSLEPGQETQYF,TGTGCCAGCAGCTTGGAACCAGGGCAAGAGACCCAGTACTTC
TRBJ1-1,once,TRBD1,TRBV5-1,CASSLVPHTGVGEAFF,TGCGCCAGCAGCTTGGTGCCCCACACAGGGGTGGGTGAAGCTTTCTTT
TRBJ2-6,-,-,TRBV28,CASSLLGGTGANVLTF,TGTGCCAGCAGTTTATTGGGGGGAACTGGGGCCAACGTCCTGACTTTC
TRBJ2-5,-,-,TRBV27,CASSLFGTDRETQYF,TGTGCCAGCAGTTTATTCGGCACCGACAGGGAGACCCAGTACTTC
TRBJ2-1,-,-,TRBV19,CASSIGGFQFF,TGTGCCAGTAGTATCGGGGGTTTCCAGTTCTTC
TRBJ2-3,-,-,TRBV2,CASIRRSVGPEDGRQYF,TGTGCCAGCATTCGTCGATCTGTAGGGCCCGAGGACGGGAGGCAGTATTTT
TRBJ2-1,once,TRBD2,TRBV7-9,CASSDQTSGVSHEQFF,TGTGCCAGCAGCGACCAGACTAGCGGGGTTTCGCATGAGCAGTTCTTC
TRBJ1-5,-,-,TRBV19,CASSMDSGISNQPQHF,TGTGCCAGTAGTATGGACTCTGGGATAAGCAATCAGCCCCAGCATTTT
TRBJ1-5,-,TRBD1,TRBV10-3,CAISLGTGVNQPQHF,TGTGCCATCAGCCTCGGGACAGGGGTGAATCAGCCCCAGCATTTT
TRBJ1-5,-,-,TRBV6-1,CASSGYSDQTPYSNQPQHF,TGTGCCAGCAGTGGGTATTCAGACCAGACACCGTATAGCAATCAGCCCCAGCATTTT
TRBJ2-7,-,TRBD1,TRBV27,CASSLVGTGEYEQYF,TGTGCCAGCAGTTTAGTCGGGACAGGCGAGTACGAGCAGTACTTC
TRBJ2-1,-,TRBD2,TRBV27,CATMVGGSYNEQFF,TGTGCCACGATGGTCGGGGGGTCCTACAATGAGCAGTTCTTC
TRBJ2-2,-,-,TRBV7-8,CASSFSAGGTGELFF,TGTGCCAGCAGCTTTTCTGCAGGGGGGACCGGGGAGCTGTTTTTT
TRBJ1-1,few,-,TRBV7-9,CASGGDGMNTEAFF,TGTGCCAGCGGGGGCGACGGGATGAACACTGAAGCTTTCTTT
TRBJ1-2,-,-,TRBV11-2,CASSLADSIANYGYTF,TGTGCCAGCAGCTTAGCGGACTCAATAGCTAACTATGGCTACACCTTC
TRBJ2-1,-,-,TRBV19,CASRSAYNEQFF,TGTGCCAGTAGATCAGCCTACAATGAGCAGTTCTTC